A selection of T cell receptor beta chains follows, all from one sample in a study of T cell repertoires in cytomegalovirus infection. TCRdb re-called the reads with MiXCR, one entry per CDR3 protein. The data show 20,000 to 30,000 distinct CDR3 sequences, about 22% seen once. Antigens for these TCRs are unknown. The sample here was CD8+ T cells from cultured PBMCs, taken from culture after CMV antigen stimulation. These receptors all come from a human donor in good health (CMV status not recorded). Some clones in this sample may be carry-over from other donors' samples. CDR3s include the opening cysteine and the closing phenylalanine or tryptophan.

>TRBV6-8|TRBJ2-7
CASNRGASGDGSYEQYF
>TRBV6-2/TRBV6-3|TRBJ2-7
CASSYTEGLLGEQYF
>TRBV6-1|TRBJ1-3
CASSEVDMDRGNTIYF
>TRBV20-1|TRBJ2-5
CSARSGEPQETQYF
>TRBV7-6|TRBJ2-3
CASSPFVAGGRTDTQYF
>TRBV27|TRBJ1-2
CASSLSTGGIYGYTF
>TRBV11-2|TRBJ1-1
CASSWKAGTGITLAEAFF
>TRBV7-2|TRBJ2-7
CASSLQGVYEQYF
>TRBV18|TRBJ2-2
CASSPDRVANTGELFF
>TRBV6-1|TRBJ1-3
CASPGVWTIYF
>TRBV27|TRBJ1-2
CASSLSDRGWPGYTF
>TRBV19|TRBJ1-5
CASTHRGDYSNQPQHF
>TRBV6-6|TRBJ2-7
CAGSTGLRSYYEQYF
>TRBV5-1|TRBJ1-5
CASSPWMDQPQHF
>TRBV7-2|TRBJ1-2
CASSLAGQGYTYGYTF
>TRBV12-3/TRBV12-4|TRBJ2-5
CASSLAHRDQETQYF
>TRBV19|TRBJ1-1
CASSILGDRRNTEAFF
>TRBV7-2|TRBJ1-2
CASSSDRARSNYGYTF
>TRBV5-1|TRBJ2-3
CASSPSGGPVHTQYF
>TRBV28|TRBJ2-3
CASSFLVSTDTQYF
>TRBV2|TRBJ1-5
CASSPVVSGNNQPQHF
>TRBV4-1|TRBJ2-1
CASSHGRGFNEQFF
>TRBV5-3|TRBJ2-1
CASSLGTSRYNEQFF
>TRBV3-1|TRBJ2-2
CASSQGTGTGELFF
>TRBV20-1|TRBJ2-7
CSARDGGHYEQYF
>TRBV20-1|TRBJ2-7
CSARGGQDYEQYF
>TRBV2|TRBJ2-7
CASRGEVGSYEQYF
>TRBV5-6|TRBJ2-7
CASSSLAGGHYEQYF
>TRBV29-1|TRBJ2-7
CSVSGTGPHEQYF
>TRBV7-9|TRBJ2-1
CASSTRLAVPKGQFF
>TRBV7-7|TRBJ2-1
CASSLYQGADNEQFF
>TRBV6-1|TRBJ2-2
CASSEGFYGELFF
>TRBV7-2|TRBJ2-7
CASSFAGGSYEQYF
>TRBV9|TRBJ1-6
CASSAETAELSPLHF
>TRBV6-1|TRBJ2-1
CASNFGVNEQFF
>TRBV4-1|TRBJ1-5
CASSQDPGAGNQPQHF
>TRBV20-1|TRBJ1-2
CSARDPETGGVYGYTF
>TRBV7-2|TRBJ2-7
CASSPTTEGTAYEQYF
>TRBV4-1|TRBJ2-5
CASSPTAIDETQYF
>TRBV6-6|TRBJ1-5
CASQLSASNQPQHF
>TRBV7-8|TRBJ2-1
CASSLSRSGALNEQFF
>TRBV9|TRBJ2-1
CASSPRHASGGASEQFF
>TRBV19|TRBJ1-2
CASREIAGAYGYTF
>TRBV7-8|TRBJ2-2
CASIPPSRGDDTGELFF
>TRBV19|TRBJ1-1
CASSIAVNTEAFF
>TRBV20-1|TRBJ1-4
CSAPDNRGKLFF
>TRBV4-1|TRBJ1-5
CASSQDLTGGNQPQHF
>TRBV11-2|TRBJ2-5
CASSLAYQETQYF
>TRBV7-3|TRBJ2-3
CASSHTQAGEDTQYF
>TRBV6-6|TRBJ1-1
CASSYSGAMNTEAFF
>TRBV7-2|TRBJ2-1
CASSLRPIALDEQFF
>TRBV11-2|TRBJ1-1
CASSYGTGKGPEAFF
>TRBV4-3|TRBJ2-3
CASSQVFPPPSQYF
>TRBV6-1|TRBJ1-1
CASSGEQDLYTEAFF
>TRBV6-2/TRBV6-3|TRBJ2-3
CASSWDRGGTQYF
>TRBV15|TRBJ2-7
CATSREVGIFYEQYF
>TRBV7-2|TRBJ1-5
CASSQNSNQPQHF